A single sample is the source of the 27 T cell receptor beta chains below, sequenced in a study of type 1 regulatory T cells. Study-wide results and limits: Tr1 cells had a more restricted TCR repertoire than non-Tr1 cells.

TCRdb reprocessed the reads via MiXCR and lists one record per CDR3 protein. The table has approximately 77,000 distinct CDR3 sequences, roughly 20% seen once. Their antigen targets remain unknown. The sequenced material came from cultured type 1 regulatory T (Tr1) cells, either the whole culture or a sorted fraction (not recorded which). The receptors were sampled from a human donor in good health.

This clonotype was recorded many times. The rearrangement links TRBV6-5 to TRBJ2-6; D is unresolved. Germline assignment: CDR1 MNHEY and CDR2 SVGAGI. The ends were cut back, 6 bases at V and 2 bases at J, with 11 bases in the middle. The CDR3 consists of 15 residues. The CDR3 spells CASRTEVPGANVLTF. CDR3 nucleotide sequence: TGTGCCAGCAGAACTGAGGTCCCTGGGGCCAACGTCCTGACTTTC.

The CDR3 region is CASSLRGLTSGRGTSTDTQYF. The CDR3 DNA reads as TGCGCCAGCAGCTTGCGGGGATTGACTAGCGGGAGAGGGACTAGCACAGATACGCAGTATTTT. V gene TRBV5-1 combines with J gene TRBJ2-3, with 12 nucleotides matching TRBD2. Trimming took 1 base from V and 0 from J; bases not matched to a gene: 15. This CDR3 contains 21 residues. Germline loops: CDR1 SGHRS, CDR2 YFSETQ.

This clonotype occurred a few times. The chain recombines TRBV20-1 with TRBJ2-1, with D unresolved. Per germline, CDR1 DFQATT and CDR2 SNEGSKA (reference sequence). Trimming stripped 7 bases from V and 2 bases from J, with 15 bases between. The CDR3 runs 14 residues. The CDR3 spells CSVNLLGTYNEQFF. The DNA of the CDR3 is TGCAGTGTTAATCTGCTAGGTACCTACAATGAGCAGTTCTTC.

This clonotype was counted at least ten times. The chain uses TRBV28 and TRBJ1-4; weak D call: TRBD1 (6 bases). Germline V gene sequence: CDR1 MDHEN, CDR2 SYDVKM. This CDR3 is built from 14 residues. Trimming took 5 bases from V and 8 from J, leaving 15 bases between them. This CDR3 reads CASSSGGNEEKLFF. The CDR3 DNA reads TGTGCCAGCAGTAGTGGGGGCAACGAGGAAAAACTGTTTTTT.

This clonotype was counted a few times. The genes are TRBV7-2 and TRBJ2-5; no reliable D call. The CDR3 contains 14 residues. V lost 4 bases and J lost 4, with 13 bases in between. Germline V CDR1 and CDR2: SGHTA, FQGNSA. The CDR3 DNA is TGTGCCAGCAGCTCCACGTTGGTAGCAGAGACCCAGTACTTC. Translated, it gives CASSSTLVAETQYF.

As to this clonotype: The junction departs from the called germline gene at one end, perhaps through a read error. The V and J genes are TRBV7-7 and TRBJ2-3; no clear D gene. Germline V CDR1 and CDR2: SSHAT, FNYEAQ (reference sequence). CDR3 length: 13 residues. The CDR3 sequence: CASSFRPTDTQYF. In DNA form, the CDR3 reads TGTGCTAGCAGCTTTAGGCCGACAGATACGCAGTATTTT.

Comment on this clonotype: Because the CDR3 is missing its conserved closing phenylalanine or tryptophan, this is likely a read error. The chain is built from TRBV4-2 and TRBJ2-1; D assignment may be TRBD1 or TRBD2 (5 bases each). CDR1 LGHNA and CDR2 YNFKEQ come from the germline V gene. The CDR3 length is 13 residues. The CDR3 here is CASSGSQEGAQFI. The CDR3 DNA follows: TGCGCCAGCAGCGGTAGTCAGGAAGGGGCGCAGTTCATC.

This clonotype was seen more than once but under ten times. The chain employs TRBV28 and TRBJ1-5, with 9 bases aligning to TRBD1. CDR1 and CDR2 from the germline V gene are MDHEN and SYDVKM. This CDR3 is 14 amino acids long. Trimming took 6 bases from V and 4 from J; bases not matched to a gene: 4. The CDR3 reads CASSDRGWNQPQHF. The CDR3 DNA sequence: TGTGCCAGCAGCGACAGGGGGTGGAATCAGCCCCAGCATTTT.

V usage is TRBV12-3 or TRBV12-4 and J usage is TRBJ1-5; possibly TRBD1 for D (5 bases). There are 14 residues in the CDR3. Between the trimmed V and J ends, which lost 5 bases and 7 bases, there was a span of 15 bases. The chain's CDR3 is CASSKTVEGQPQHF. In nucleotides, the CDR3 is TGTGCCAGCAGTAAGACAGTTGAAGGGCAGCCCCAGCATTTT.

This sequence joins TRBV18 and TRBJ2-7; no clear D. Germline values: CDR1 KGHSH, CDR2 LQKENI. V lost 3 bases to trimming and J lost 2 bases, with 8 bases between them. The CDR3 is 13 amino acids. CDR3 sequence: CASSPNKPYEQYF. DNA of the CDR3: TGTGCCAGCTCACCCAATAAGCCCTACGAGCAGTACTTC.

J is TRBJ2-1 and V is TRBV5-5, with 8 bases identical to TRBD1. Germline values: CDR1 SGHKS, CDR2 YYEKEE (reference sequence). CDR3 size: 14 residues. The ends lost 3 bases at V and 10 bases at J; junction bases unmatched: 9. The CDR3 DNA reads TGTGCCAGCAGCTCCGGGACAGGCCTTAACGAGCAGTTCTTC. It codes for CASSSGTGLNEQFF.

The J gene is TRBJ2-1, the V gene TRBV7-3; possibly TRBD2 for D (5 bases). Germline CDR1 is SGHTA and CDR2 is FQGTGA. The germline V and J ends were trimmed by 5 bases and 8 bases, with 13 bases remaining between them. This CDR3 is 13 amino acids long. The CDR3 reads CASSLLVRDEQFF. Written as DNA, the CDR3 is TGTGCCAGCAGCCTTCTCGTGCGGGATGAGCAGTTCTTC.

The chain carries TRBV2 and TRBJ2-5, with 8 bases lining up with TRBD2. The CDR3 totals 13 residues. Germline V CDR1 and CDR2: SNHLY, FYNNEI. V dropped 4 bases and J dropped 2; count of bases not matched to a gene: 0. Here the CDR3 reads CASSGLAQETQYF. The CDR3 bases are TGTGCCAGCAGTGGACTAGCGCAAGAGACCCAGTACTTC.

This clonotype was observed a few times. The chain carries TRBV20-1 and TRBJ2-5, with 14 nucleotides matching TRBD2. Per the germline V gene, CDR1 is DFQATT and CDR2 is SNEGSKA (reference sequence). J lost 4 bases, V lost 3 bases, and 4 bases had no gene match. This CDR3 is 15 amino acids long. For the CDR3, the DNA is TGCAGTGCTAGTTCCGGGACTAGCGGGAGAGAGACCCAGTACTTC. It is translated as CSASSGTSGRETQYF.

This clonotype came up a few times. The chain is built from TRBV6-5 and TRBJ2-1; no definite D call. The V and J ends lost 3 bases and 5 bases respectively, with 20 bases between them. This CDR3 has 17 residues. CDR1 is MNHEY and CDR2 is SVGAGI in the germline V gene. In DNA form, the CDR3 reads TGTGCCAGCAGTTATGGCCGATCGTCCCGCGCCAACAATGAGCAGTTCTTC. The encoded protein is CASSYGRSSRANNEQFF.

This clonotype is classed as medium-sized. The rearrangement joins TRBV12-3 or TRBV12-4 to TRBJ2-5; 9 positions agree with TRBD2. The CDR3 is 15 amino acids. The ends lost 2 bases at V and 5 bases at J; junction bases unmatched: 6. Here the CDR3 DNA reads TGTGCCAGCAGTTTATATAGCGGGAGTATCGAGACCCAGTACTTC. Encoded protein: CASSLYSGSIETQYF.

This chain uses TRBV5-4 with TRBJ2-7; 12 bases fit TRBD2. The CDR3 consists of 15 residues. Losses at the gene ends were 4 bases for V and 3 bases for J; bases not matched to a gene: 5. Per germline, CDR1 SGHNT and CDR2 YYREEE (reference sequence). The CDR3 coding sequence is TGTGCCAGCAGCGTCCGGACTAGCGGGGACTACGAGCAGTACTTC. This sequence encodes CASSVRTSGDYEQYF.

This clonotype was seen once. The chain couples TRBV6-2 or TRBV6-3 to TRBJ2-7; TRBD2 is a possible D gene (6 bases). V dropped 0 bases and J dropped 3 bases, with 12 bases sitting between them. CDR1 MNHEY and CDR2 SVGEGT come from the germline V gene. The CDR3 has 15 amino acids. CDR3 loop: CASSYSRLAFYEQYF. In nucleotides, the CDR3 is TGTGCCAGCAGTTACTCGAGGCTAGCGTTCTACGAGCAGTACTTC.

This clonotype was observed a handful of times. The CDR3 region is CASSLRDLYEQYF. The CDR3, as DNA: TGTGCCAGCAGTTTAAGGGATCTCTACGAGCAGTACTTC. The chain combines TRBV12-3 or TRBV12-4 with TRBJ2-7, with D unresolved. CDR3 length: 13 amino acids. V gave up 2 bases and J gave up 3 bases, with 8 bases separating them.

The gene calls are TRBV6-5 and TRBJ1-5, with D maybe TRBD1 (6 bases). Germline V lookup: CDR1 MNHEY, CDR2 SVGAGI. CDR3 size: 15 residues. V lost 6 bases to trimming and J lost 0 bases, with 12 bases between them. The CDR3 nucleotides read TGTGCCAGCAGGGATCAGGGGAATAGCAATCAGCCCCAGCATTTT. Protein sequence: CASRDQGNSNQPQHF.

The chain links TRBV5-1 to TRBJ2-2; D may be TRBD1 (7 bases). This CDR3 is 16 amino acids long. CDR1 SGHRS and CDR2 YFSETQ come from the germline V gene. V was trimmed by 4 bases and J by 6 bases, leaving 19 bases between them. CDR3 sequence (DNA): TGCGCCAGCAGCCCTTACAGGGGAGGTTTATCCGGGGAGCTGTTTTTT. Protein: CASSPYRGGLSGELFF.

Concerning this clonotype itself: An end of the junction differs from the germline gene, which may be a read error. The gene calls are TRBV3-1 and TRBJ2-5; maybe TRBD1 (5 bases). The V gene's germline CDR1 is LGHDT and CDR2 YNNKEL (reference sequence). The CDR3 covers 14 residues. In DNA, the CDR3 is TGTGCCGGCAGCCAATGGGGCCCCGGGGAGACCCAGTACTTC. It is translated as CAGSQWGPGETQYF.

Only a few counts were recorded for this clonotype. The rearrangement joins TRBV10-3 to TRBJ2-7; D not certain. V was cut by 3 bases and J by 2 bases, with 14 bases left in between. Looked up from germline, CDR1 is ENHRY and CDR2 is SYGVKD. The CDR3 is 15 residues long. Here the CDR3 DNA reads TGTGCCATCAGTGAACCCGGCAAGCAAGCCTACGAGCAGTACTTC. This gives the protein CAISEPGKQAYEQYF.

This chain connects TRBV7-3 to TRBJ1-1; TRBD1 agrees at 8 bases. The CDR3 is 15 amino acids. Unmatched junction bases numbered 4, after V lost 4 bases and J lost 0 bases. Germline CDR1 reads SGHTA; CDR2 reads FQGTGA. CDR3 nucleotides: TGTGCCAGCAGCTCGCGGACAGGGCTGAACACTGAAGCTTTCTTT. It is translated as CASSSRTGLNTEAFF.

V is TRBV5-1 and J is TRBJ1-1; no clear D. The CDR3 covers 17 residues. Trimming removed 6 bases at V and 2 bases at J, with 23 bases between. CDR1 and CDR2 (germline): SGHRS, YFSETQ. The CDR3 sequence: CASIRRLGKGGNTEAFF. CDR3 coding DNA: TGCGCCAGCATCCGCCGCCTTGGGAAGGGAGGAAACACTGAAGCTTTCTTT.

The CDR3 bases are TGCGCCAGCAGCTCCCAGGGTAGTGGAAACACCATATATTTT. It specifies CASSSQGSGNTIYF. V and J are TRBV5-1 and TRBJ1-3; D possibly corresponds to TRBD1 (5 bases). The CDR3 totals 14 residues. Germline CDR1 reads SGHRS; CDR2 reads YFSETQ. Trimming stripped 3 bases from V and 3 bases from J, with 10 bases between.

This clonotype is labeled as medium-sized (0.01 to 0.1%). The chain combines TRBV7-2 with TRBJ2-3, with D uncertain. Per germline, CDR1 SGHTA and CDR2 FQGNSA. There are 15 residues in the CDR3. The V end lost 2 bases, the J end lost 5 bases, and 14 bases lay between the germline ends. The CDR3: CASSLRSGGRDTQYF. In DNA form, the CDR3 reads TGTGCCAGCAGCTTAAGGTCTGGCGGTAGAGATACGCAGTATTTT.